This T cell receptor beta chain came from a study of Tregs in tolerant kidney transplant recipients. Broader study findings: The small number of patients limits these findings pending further validation. No direct test of biological reproducibility was done here.

A word on this clone: Its matching antigen is unknown.

Generated by immunoSEQ multiplex PCR, the TCRdb table keeps only in-frame clones and is missing some. The sample records tens of thousands of clones, 84% being singletons. The V gene end was trimmed by 5 bases and the J gene end by 4 bases; junction bases not matched to a gene: 8. The CDR3 loop spans 15 amino acids. Germline assignment: CDR1 SEHNR and CDR2 FQNEAQ (reference sequence). The TCR was taken from a human donor in good health. Sequencing input: CD4+ T cells from blood. V gene TRBV7-9 combines with J gene TRBJ2-7; 10 bases fit TRBD2. As DNA, the CDR3 is TGTGCCAGCAGCAAAATAGCGGGGGGCGGGTACGAGCAGTACTTC. Amino acids: CASSKIAGGGYEQYF.